Listed below are T cell receptor beta chains from one sample, sequenced in a study of T cell changes during pregnancy in multiple sclerosis. Using immunoSEQ multiplex PCR, the repertoire was profiled, and TCRdb retains in-frame clones only, with some absent. The table includes around 100,000 clones, more than 85% detected once. The material was peripheral blood, obtained in the third trimester of pregnancy. These receptors all stem from a female donor with multiple sclerosis, enrolled in a pregnancy study. Both conserved end residues are part of each CDR3. A D gene is named only where the DNA matches it firmly. Not all rows give a size; the values are once, few, many and, for expanded clones, a class.

d_call clone_size j_call v_call cdr3_nt cdr3_aa
NA NA TRBJ2-5 TRBV25-1 TGTGCCAGCAGTGAATTACAGGGCCCCTTCCAAGAGACCCAGTACTTC CASSELQGPFQETQYF
NA NA TRBJ1-6 TRBV18 TGTGCCAGCTCACCCGGGAGGGCGCAGGATTCACCCCTCCACTTT CASSPGRAQDSPLHF
TRBD1 NA TRBJ2-7 TRBV5-5 TGTGCCAGCAGCCCACTCCGGGACAGGGCGACGGCGTGGGGCTACGAGCAGTACTTC CASSPLRDRATAWGYEQYF
NA NA TRBJ2-2 TRBV9 TGTGCCAGCAGCAGACAGGTGGCCGGGGAGCTGTTTTTT CASSRQVAGELFF
TRBD1 NA TRBJ2-7 TRBV7-2 TGTGCCAGCAGCTCCGCACGGGACAGGGCTCGCTACGAGCAGTACTTC CASSSARDRARYEQYF
NA NA TRBJ2-7 TRBV5-4 TGTGCCAGCAGCTTGGAAACAGGGTCCTACGAGCAGTACTTC CASSLETGSYEQYF
NA NA TRBJ1-3 TRBV29-1 TGCAGCGTCCGGACGGGGGTATCTGGAAACACCATATATTTT CSVRTGVSGNTIYF
TRBD1 once TRBJ1-5 TRBV6-1 TGTGCCAGCAGTGACGGACAGGGGGCCTTCCTCCCGTATAGCAATCAGCCCCAGCATTTT CASSDGQGAFLPYSNQPQHF
TRBD2 NA TRBJ2-1 TRBV5-1 TGCGCCAGCAGCTTGGACGGGACTAGCGGGAGAGGACCGTTCTTC CASSLDGTSGRGPFF
NA NA TRBJ2-1 TRBV5-1 TGCGCCAGCAACGTACAGGGAGGGCCCAATGAGCAGTTCTTC CASNVQGGPNEQFF
TRBD1 NA TRBJ2-7 TRBV7-2 TGTGCCAGCAGCTACGAGACAGGGCCAGGTGAGCAGTACTTC CASSYETGPGEQYF
TRBD1 NA TRBJ2-7 TRBV5-3 TGTGCCAGAAGCCACAGGGGGCTAAACTACGAGCAGTACTTC CARSHRGLNYEQYF
TRBD1 NA TRBJ2-5 TRBV15 TGTGCCACCAGCAGGACAGGGAGTCCCCAAGAGACCCAGTACTTC CATSRTGSPQETQYF
NA NA TRBJ1-4 TRBV7-9 TGTGCCAGCAGCCTTGGACAGCGAACCGAAAAACTGTTTTTT CASSLGQRTEKLFF
NA NA TRBJ2-1 TRBV29-1 TGCAGCGTGCCCGGGACTCGCCCCCTTGAGAATGAGCAGTTCTTC CSVPGTRPLENEQFF
TRBD1 NA TRBJ1-1 TRBV4-1 TGCGCCAGCAGCCAAGGACAGGGGGCGAGCACTGAAGCTTTCTTT CASSQGQGASTEAFF
NA NA TRBJ1-1 TRBV11-2 TGTGCCAGCAGCTTAGAAGGAGGGTTTGAAGCTTTCTTT CASSLEGGFEAFF